The following is a T cell receptor (beta chain) sequence with its context. Original data processing: Scientists estimated how many nucleated cells there were by amplifying reference gene primers. Profiling relied on immunoSEQ multiplex PCR, and the TCRdb table lists in-frame clones only, not all of them. The DNA was the basis for D and trimming; V, J and clone size are from that table. The sample lists approximately 260,000 clones, roughly 89% occurring once. These data belong to a study of blood T cell repertoires in COVID-19. The CDR3 is 15 amino acids. Germline CDR1 is KGHDR and CDR2 is SFDVKD. The V and J ends lost 5 bases and 8 bases, in that order; junction bases with no gene match: 10.

The chain carries TRBV24-1 and TRBJ2-1; TRBD2 matches at 8 bases. This TCR derives from a woman aged 55-70 years who had recovered from COVID-19. What was sequenced was PBMCs or T cells enriched from blood (not recorded which). CDR3 nucleotides: TGTGCCACCAGTGGCAGGGGTACGGGAGGGCATGAGCAGTTCTTC. Translating gives CATSGRGTGGHEQFF.